This T cell receptor (beta chain) was captured by sequencing in a study of blood T cell repertoires in COVID-19. The wider study: Sample material is recorded as cDNA or gDNA derived from T cells, B-cell-depleted T cells, or PBMCs.

Profiled with immunoSEQ multiplex PCR; TCRdb holds only in-frame clones, not every one. The table lists 120,000 or so clones, 90% of them singletons. The CDR3 has 16 amino acids. Trimming cost V 3 bases and J 4 bases; bases outside gene matches: 7. In germline, CDR1 is ENHRY, CDR2 SYGVKD. This chain connects TRBV10-3 to TRBJ2-3; 10 bases align to TRBD2. The sequencing sample was made of peripheral blood. The sequence derives from a man aged 50 to 60 with active COVID-19. CDR3 nucleotides: TGTGCCATCAGTGATAAAAGCGGGAGGGCCCCAGATACGCAGTATTTT. Amino acid sequence: CAISDKSGRAPDTQYF.